This T cell receptor (beta chain) derives from a study of cytomegalovirus exposure and HLA in healthy donors. Study details: In a later analysis, it was reported that the 110 or so validation repertoires had been produced on the same platform as the roughly 700 repertoires belonging to the first cohort.

Details on this clone: Its specificity is not known.

Repertoires were generated with immunoSEQ multiplex PCR, while TCRdb's copy carries only in-frame clones and drops some. The data show roughly 130,000 clones, with 85% to 90% seen just once and 6.2% held by the top ten. Per germline, CDR1 SQVTM and CDR2 ANQGSEA. Trimming removed 6 bases from V and 8 bases from J; junction bases left unmatched: 5. This CDR3 comprises 11 residues. Findings and caveats of the study: Overall, approximately 150 TCR beta chains were annotated as cytomegalovirus-associated.

The V gene is TRBV29-1, the J gene TRBJ1-2; 8 bases line up with TRBD1. This sequence was found in a woman between 25 and 40 years old in good health and CMV-seropositive. The sample was PBMCs. The CDR3 nucleotides are TGCAGCGTCCAGGGGGCGCGCGGCTACACCTTC. Translation: CSVQGARGYTF.